Listed below are T cell receptor beta chains from one sample, sequenced in a study of OX40 agonist ivuxolimab in advanced cancers. The assay was immunoSEQ multiplex PCR, and TCRdb's table has in-frame clones only and misses some. This sample has approximately 49,000 clones, with roughly 85% found just once. The specimen comprised CD4+ or CD8+ T cells sorted from blood, sampled in a trial of the OX40 agonist ivuxolimab. The receptor source for this set is an adult with an advanced solid tumor such as melanoma, head and neck, liver or kidney cancer. CDR3s include the opening cysteine and the closing phenylalanine or tryptophan. Each record gives: clone size, V gene, CDR3 protein. Clone sizes are given selectively: once, few, many, or a class where the clone is expanded.

clone_size: -
v_call: TRBV5-4
cdr3_aa: CASSLGGGQGTDTQYF

clone_size: -
v_call: TRBV7-2
cdr3_aa: CASSLEGVGVGYTF

clone_size: few
v_call: TRBV2
cdr3_aa: CASLRLLNFNSPLHF

clone_size: -
v_call: TRBV7-9
cdr3_aa: CASSFGGLGNEQFF

clone_size: -
v_call: TRBV7-2
cdr3_aa: CASSLLRDSYYEQYF

clone_size: -
v_call: TRBV5-4
cdr3_aa: CASSLAGFNRATEAFF

clone_size: -
v_call: TRBV5-4
cdr3_aa: CASSQESSEEQYF

clone_size: medium-sized
v_call: TRBV7-6
cdr3_aa: CASSLEGREQYF

clone_size: -
v_call: TRBV11-2
cdr3_aa: CASSLGGGWGDTQYF

clone_size: -
v_call: TRBV11-2
cdr3_aa: CASSLDWDPRYEQYF

clone_size: -
v_call: TRBV7-9
cdr3_aa: CASSAQTGADTQYF

clone_size: few
v_call: TRBV7-9
cdr3_aa: CASSLPQGAGGNEQFF

clone_size: once
v_call: TRBV4-3
cdr3_aa: CASSQTTQQGWDYGYTF

clone_size: -
v_call: TRBV7-2
cdr3_aa: CASSPGPGPVDPTEAFF

clone_size: -
v_call: TRBV11-2
cdr3_aa: CASTLRRGYKGPGTEAFF

clone_size: -
v_call: TRBV4-3
cdr3_aa: CASSHISGVYNEQFF

clone_size: -
v_call: TRBV4-3
cdr3_aa: CASSQDRVNEQFF

clone_size: -
v_call: TRBV7-2
cdr3_aa: CASSPLGQGPGEDYEQYF

clone_size: medium-sized
v_call: TRBV4-3
cdr3_aa: CASSHSATGESYEQYF

clone_size: -
v_call: TRBV15
cdr3_aa: CATSREGAGSTGVLRNYTF

clone_size: -
v_call: TRBV4-2
cdr3_aa: CASSQEEGQGANYGYTF

clone_size: -
v_call: TRBV13
cdr3_aa: CASSSGQGAHGYTF

clone_size: once
v_call: TRBV28
cdr3_aa: CASFLGTEAFF

clone_size: -
v_call: TRBV21-1
cdr3_aa: CARATLQGLNTGELFF

clone_size: -
v_call: TRBV4-1
cdr3_aa: CASSQEGGNTEAFF

clone_size: -
v_call: TRBV19
cdr3_aa: CASSSSGGTNEQFF

clone_size: once
v_call: TRBV7-8
cdr3_aa: CASSQIVANTGELFF

clone_size: -
v_call: TRBV30
cdr3_aa: CALLPGGARGGYTF

clone_size: -
v_call: TRBV4-3
cdr3_aa: CASSPGTKNIQYF

clone_size: -
v_call: TRBV7-8
cdr3_aa: CASSPRVGVYGYTF

clone_size: -
v_call: TRBV5-6
cdr3_aa: CASSPHGAGELFF

clone_size: -
v_call: TRBV7-9
cdr3_aa: CASSPPQGRNEKLFF

clone_size: -
v_call: TRBV4-3
cdr3_aa: CASSQDWSLRLKGYTF

clone_size: -
v_call: TRBV7-1
cdr3_aa: CASSLGGNQETQYF

clone_size: -
v_call: TRBV9
cdr3_aa: CASSVVGGQETQYF

clone_size: -
v_call: TRBV6-5
cdr3_aa: CASSLLGTSYNEQFF

clone_size: -
v_call: TRBV11-2
cdr3_aa: CASSHDGTGDEKLFF

clone_size: -
v_call: TRBV13
cdr3_aa: CASSLAGTGPNTEAFF